This TCR beta chain derives from a study of blood T cell repertoires in COVID-19. Looking at the study overall: There were acute and convalescent COVID-19 samples, and they came from the United States, Italy and Spain. T cells, B-cell-depleted T cells, or PBMCs provided the cDNA or gDNA that served as material.

In the study's own analysis: It was from reference gene primer amplification that nucleated cell counts were estimated. Using immunoSEQ multiplex PCR, the repertoire was profiled, and TCRdb retains in-frame clones only, with some absent. V, J and clone size are those of that table, while D and trimming were read from the DNA. The sample lists tens of thousands of clones; around 83% were seen once. V trimming: 2 bases; J trimming: 5 bases; junction bases outside the gene matches: 2. Germline CDR1 reads MNHEY; CDR2 reads SVGAGI. The length of the CDR3 is 14 residues. This chain links TRBV6-5 with TRBJ1-4; 7 positions match TRBD1. Sequencing was carried out using peripheral blood. The origin of this receptor is a man between 70 and 80 years old with active COVID-19. The CDR3 DNA is TGTGCCAGCAGTTACGGCAGGGGGAATGAAAAACTGTTTTTT. As protein: CASSYGRGNEKLFF.